The rows below give T cell receptor beta chains drawn from one sample of a study of blood T cell repertoires in COVID-19. Clones were sequenced by immunoSEQ multiplex PCR, and TCRdb holds only the in-frame ones, with some missing. This table holds around 270,000 clones, 80% to 90% found once. Sequencing input: peripheral blood. These TCRs come from a man between 60 and 75 years old with acute or convalescent COVID-19. The CDR3 runs from the conserved cysteine through the conserved F or W. The order of the fields is D gene, J gene, V gene, clone size, CDR3 protein, CDR3 DNA. A D gene is named only where the DNA matches it firmly. Size tells how often a clone was seen (once, few, many) or the class of an expanded clone, and some rows leave it out.

-,TRBJ1-2,TRBV6-2/TRBV6-3,-,CASSSSAGYTF,TGTGCCAGCAGTTCCAGCGCTGGCTACACCTTC
-,TRBJ2-5,TRBV11-1,-,CASSLRTIPSETQYF,TGTGCCAGCAGCTTAAGGACTATCCCCTCAGAGACCCAGTACTTC
TRBD1,TRBJ2-7,TRBV5-6,-,CASSLGQGAREQYF,TGTGCCAGCAGCTTGGGGCAGGGGGCGAGGGAGCAGTACTTC
TRBD1,TRBJ2-7,TRBV5-1,once,CASSGTGRHEQYF,TGCGCCAGCAGTGGGACAGGTCGTCACGAGCAGTACTTC
TRBD1,TRBJ1-2,TRBV6-5,few,CASRDRVGYTF,TGTGCCAGCAGGGACAGGGTTGGCTACACCTTC
TRBD2,TRBJ2-3,TRBV20-1,-,CSASRTSGNLPTDTQYF,TGCAGTGCTAGTAGGACTAGCGGAAACCTCCCCACAGATACGCAGTATTTT
TRBD1,TRBJ2-4,TRBV4-3,-,CASSKGQGALNIQYF,TGCGCCAGCAGCAAAGGACAGGGGGCTTTGAACATTCAGTACTTC
TRBD2,TRBJ2-7,TRBV6-1,-,CASSEIGRREDF,TGTGCCAGCAGTGAAATAGGCCGACGGGAGGACTTC
TRBD2,TRBJ2-2,TRBV19,-,CASSIDPSGGHGELFF,TGTGCCAGTAGTATAGATCCTAGCGGGGGGCACGGGGAGCTGTTTTTT
-,TRBJ1-1,TRBV27,-,CASSFVWRGKSEAFF,TGTGCCAGCAGTTTTGTTTGGAGGGGAAAGTCTGAAGCTTTCTTT
TRBD2,TRBJ2-1,TRBV18,-,CASSKPSGPYNEQFF,TGTGCCAGCTCCAAACCTAGCGGACCTTACAATGAGCAGTTCTTC
TRBD2,TRBJ2-7,TRBV27,once,CASSLKRGNSYEQYF,TGTGCCAGCAGTTTAAAGCGGGGGAACTCCTACGAGCAGTACTTC
-,TRBJ1-4,TRBV2,few,CASTKSGTNEKLFF,TGTGCCAGCACCAAAAGCGGAACTAATGAAAAACTGTTTTTT
TRBD2,TRBJ2-1,TRBV7-9,-,CASSADAGLAGGVEQFF,TGTGCCAGCAGCGCAGATGCGGGACTAGCGGGAGGAGTCGAGCAGTTCTTC
TRBD2,TRBJ2-7,TRBV19,-,CASSIDAGGYYEQYF,TGTGCCAGTAGTATTGACGCGGGGGGCTATTACGAGCAGTACTTC
TRBD1,TRBJ2-3,TRBV5-4,-,CASSDGQGWGRVTDTQYF,TGTGCCAGCAGCGACGGACAGGGTTGGGGAAGGGTCACAGATACGCAGTATTTT
TRBD2,TRBJ2-1,TRBV5-4,-,CASNSLGLAGGGNEQFF,TGTGCCAGCAACTCCCTGGGACTAGCGGGGGGCGGGAATGAGCAGTTCTTC